The entry below gives a single T cell receptor beta chain sequence along with its context. There are many counts of this clonotype. The specificity of this receptor is unknown. Base qualities are missing; no much larger clone stands one base away. TCR beta VDJ combination and CDR3 sequence profiling used genomic DNA as the template. An Illumina HiSeq 2000 was the platform used for TCR repertoire sequencing. The paper's processing steps were these. Repertoires were assessed using TRBV/TRBJ rearrangement plots, CDR3 size and DJ length profiles, and Simpson's diversity index. The most abundant DNA sequence in the deep sequencing data was defined as the immunodominant clone. CDR3 amino acid sequences were checked for sharing between subjects and were compared against published repertoires and the VDJdb database. The raw public reads went through TCRdb reprocessing: fastp at Q25, MiXCR clone calling, in-frame beta chains kept. Rows are unified per CDR3 protein, each entry keeping the most common DNA and genes. V and J calls and clone size were set by TCRdb, not the authors. Here the sample has hundreds of thousands of distinct CDR3 sequences; around 32% occur a single time. Less than 1% of the sample is held by the ten biggest clonotypes.

Based on the germline V gene (reference sequence), the CDR1 and CDR2 sequences are LNHDA and SQIVND. V was cut back by 0 bases and J by 3 bases, leaving a gap of 11 bases between them. From the cysteine through the phenylalanine, the CDR3 covers 15 amino acids. Only the CDR3 portion is preserved as DNA: 45 bases, with reading frame beginning at the first base. This specimen comes from a study of CD8+CD57+ T cells in acquired aplastic anemia (dated by TCRdb to the late 2010s). Looking at the study overall: On average, sorted CD4+ and CD8+ cells yielded 3.2 ug of extracted DNA, with a range of roughly 0.19 to 27.4 ug. A CD8+CD57+ expansion meant a frequency higher than the mean frequency seen in healthy subjects. Overall study results and their limits: Although 25 to 30 CD8+ CDR3 sequences were shared by patients and controls, these sequences appeared highly expressed in patients and within the immunodominant clones of patients. CD8+ Simpson's diversity did not differ significantly between patients and healthy controls (P=0.060).

Patients chosen for sequencing had shown expansion of CD8+CD57+ cells by flow cytometry. Every patient had severe acquired aplastic anemia, diagnosed using the International Study of Aplastic Anemia and Agranulocytosis and Camitta criteria. No patient had received any therapy when blood was sampled. In the study, sorted CD4+ and CD8+ blood T cells from patients with severe aplastic anemia and from healthy subjects underwent deep sequencing of TCR repertoires. Patients were enrolled under clinicaltrials.gov protocols 00001620, 01623167, 00001397, 00071045, 00081523 and 00961064 in the USA. Ficoll-Paque density gradient centrifugation was used to isolate peripheral blood mononuclear cells. CD4+ and CD8+ T cells were sorted by FACS or magnetic beads before DNA extraction.

Recombination linked TRBV19 to TRBJ1-2; TRBD1 is perhaps the D gene, given 5 matching bases. This sequence originates from a human donor with aplastic anemia. The specimen was sorted CD4+, CD8+, or CD8+CD57+ T cells (not recorded which) from PBMCs. The DNA sequence is given as TGTGCCAGTAGTATAGATGCGTCCAGGGACTATGGCTACACCTTC. Its translation is CASSIDASRDYGYTF.